Given below is one TCR beta chain in context. TCRdb's table, derived via immunoSEQ multiplex PCR, lists solely in-frame clones and lacks some. The sample shows 57,000 or so clones, about four fifths of them seen only once. The sample is drawn from a study of blood T cell repertoires in COVID-19. Study summary: Italy, Spain and the United States were the sources of the convalescent and acute COVID-19 samples.

The sequencing sample was made of peripheral blood. This clonotype was obtained from a man between 65 and 85 years old with active COVID-19.

CDR3 residues: CATSKGQGEIEQYF. The CDR3 nucleotides are TGTGCCACCAGCAAAGGTCAGGGGGAAATCGAGCAGTACTTC. The gene calls are TRBV15 and TRBJ2-7; TRBD1 aligns across 7 bases. The germline gives CDR1 LNHNV, CDR2 YYDKDF (reference sequence). V shed 4 bases and J 6 bases; nucleotides not matched to a gene: 9. The CDR3 extends over 14 amino acids.